The T cell receptor beta chain described here comes from a study of T cell responses to AZD1222 COVID-19 vaccine. The study's findings and limits: Donors skewed white British and female; clonal diversity was possibly underestimated.

In the case of this clone: Its antigen remains unidentified.

Between the trimmed V and J ends, which lost 2 bases and 0 bases, there was a span of 10 bases. The CDR3 loop spans 15 amino acids. Per the germline V gene, CDR1 is MGHRA and CDR2 is YSYEKL. Clones were sequenced by immunoSEQ multiplex PCR, and TCRdb holds only the in-frame ones, with some missing. The data contain around 140,000 clones, 86% of them singletons. The source was peripheral blood, collected 28 days after the second AZD1222 dose. The chain combines TRBV4-1 with TRBJ1-1; D might be TRBD1 (6 bases). The receptor's source is an adult who received the AZD1222 COVID-19 vaccine. This CDR3 reads CASSQRTVLNTEAFF. CDR3 bases: TGCGCCAGCAGCCAAAGGACAGTCCTGAACACTGAAGCTTTCTTT.